The source of this TCR beta chain is a study of T cell repertoires in cytomegalovirus infection. Study as a whole: HLA-B-restricted CMV epitopes that are well studied were used alongside recently identified HLA-C-restricted ones.

Details on this clonotype: Its antigen is unidentified.

The ends were cut back, 0 bases at V and 3 bases at J, with 14 bases in the middle. Germline V gene data show CDR1 as LNHNV and CDR2 as YYDKDF (reference sequence). The CDR3 runs 17 residues. General study findings and limits: Using cumulative public TCR beta family frequency, the authors identified those who carried CMV together with the relevant HLA. Dominant in the ex vivo response were TCR beta clonotypes restricted by HLA-C and specific for CMV.

TCRdb itself ran the reads through MiXCR, one entry per CDR3 protein. The sample holds about 900,000 distinct CDR3 sequences, 30% to 40% seen once. This chain links TRBV15 with TRBJ1-4; D may be TRBD1 (5 bases). The material was cultured CD8+ T cells from PBMCs, obtained from culture after CMV antigen stimulation. The sequence came from a human donor in good health (CMV status not recorded). Some clones in this sample may be carry-over from other donors' samples. Written as DNA, the CDR3 is TGTGCCACCAGCAGAGATGGGACGGGTCGTGCTAATGAAAAACTGTTTTTT. Residues: CATSRDGTGRANEKLFF.